The TCR beta chain described here comes from a study of shared clonotypes between healthy human individuals. Study conclusions and caveats: Rarefaction curves obtained for sorted subsets showed sequencing incomplete despite large depth. Generally, naive subsets came out with larger estimated richness than memory subsets.

Points on this clone: Its antigen is unknown. Other DNA variants within this sample encode the same CDR3.

Sequencing used immunoSEQ multiplex PCR; TCRdb keeps in-frame clones, though not all of them. The top ten hold around 0.15% of the sample, which has approximately 2.5 million clones, approximately 90% seen once. The source material was naive CD4+ T cells sorted from blood. Subset denoted: CD45RA+ positively selected. The source is a man aged 18 to 30 in good health.

The CDR3 spells CASSRDSSTDTQYF. Here the CDR3 DNA reads TGTGCCAGCAGCCGGGACAGCTCCACAGATACGCAGTATTTT. The V gene is TRBV7-3, the J gene TRBJ2-3; TRBD1 matches 7 bases. Germline V gene lookup returns CDR1 SGHTA and CDR2 FQGTGA. The CDR3 runs 14 residues. V lost 5 bases to trimming and J lost 2 bases; unmatched junction nucleotides: 4.